This paragraph reports one T cell receptor (beta chain). This specimen belongs to a study of siplizumab effects on memory and regulatory T cells. The table came from immunoSEQ multiplex PCR; TCRdb's copy has only in-frame clones and leaves some out. The repertoire has approximately 75,000 clones, 93% of them found once; the top ten carry less than 5.5%. V lost 6 bases and J 2 bases, leaving 7 bases between the germline ends. CDR3 length: 11 residues. Germline V gives CDR1 DFQATT, CDR2 SNEGSKA (reference sequence). The chain employs TRBV20-1 and TRBJ2-5, with D unresolved. Sample: CD8+ T cells sorted from blood. This TCR was sampled from a human donor in good health. CDR3 coding DNA: TGCAGTGCCCCCACTCAAGAGACCCAGTACTTC. Translation gives CSAPTQETQYF.